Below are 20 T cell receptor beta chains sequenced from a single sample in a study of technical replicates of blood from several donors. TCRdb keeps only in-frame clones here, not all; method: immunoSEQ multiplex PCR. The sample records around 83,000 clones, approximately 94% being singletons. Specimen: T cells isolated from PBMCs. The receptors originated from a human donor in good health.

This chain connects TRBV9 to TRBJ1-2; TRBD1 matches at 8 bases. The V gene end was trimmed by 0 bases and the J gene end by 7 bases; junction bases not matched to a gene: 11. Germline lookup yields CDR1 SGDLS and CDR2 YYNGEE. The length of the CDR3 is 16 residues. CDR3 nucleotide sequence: TGTGCCAGCAGCGTAGCTTCTAACACAGGGGGAGGTGGCTACACCTTC. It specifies CASSVASNTGGGGYTF.

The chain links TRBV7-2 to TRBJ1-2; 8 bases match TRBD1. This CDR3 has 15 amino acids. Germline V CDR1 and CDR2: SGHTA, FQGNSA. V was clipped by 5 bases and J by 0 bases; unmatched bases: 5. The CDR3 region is CASSRMGQANYGYTF. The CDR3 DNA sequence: TGTGCCAGCAGCCGAATGGGACAGGCTAACTATGGCTACACCTTC.

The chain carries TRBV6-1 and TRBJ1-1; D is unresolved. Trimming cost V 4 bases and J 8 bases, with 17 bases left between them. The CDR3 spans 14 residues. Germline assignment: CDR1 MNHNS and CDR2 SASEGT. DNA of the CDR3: TGTGCCAGCAGTGGGGTGGGGAGGGTTGAGGAAGCTTTCTTT. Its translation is CASSGVGRVEEAFF.

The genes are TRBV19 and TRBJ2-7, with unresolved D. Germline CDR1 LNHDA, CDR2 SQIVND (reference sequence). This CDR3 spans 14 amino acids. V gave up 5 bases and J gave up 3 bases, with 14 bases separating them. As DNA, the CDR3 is TGTGCCAGTAGTTTGGGCCTAAATAACTACGAGCAGTACTTC. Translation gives CASSLGLNNYEQYF.

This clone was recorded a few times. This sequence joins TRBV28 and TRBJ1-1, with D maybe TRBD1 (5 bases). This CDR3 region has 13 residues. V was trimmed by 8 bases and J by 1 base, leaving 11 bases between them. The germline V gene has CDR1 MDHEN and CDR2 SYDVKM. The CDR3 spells CASLIRENTEAFF. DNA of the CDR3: TGTGCCAGCCTGATCAGGGAGAACACTGAAGCTTTCTTT.

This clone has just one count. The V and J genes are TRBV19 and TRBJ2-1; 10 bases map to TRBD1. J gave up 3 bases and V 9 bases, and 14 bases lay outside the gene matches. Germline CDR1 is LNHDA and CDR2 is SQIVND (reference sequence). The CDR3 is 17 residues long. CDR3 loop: CARGGQGNGDIYNEQFF. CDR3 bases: TGTGCCAGGGGGGGACAGGGGAATGGGGATATCTACAATGAGCAGTTCTTC.

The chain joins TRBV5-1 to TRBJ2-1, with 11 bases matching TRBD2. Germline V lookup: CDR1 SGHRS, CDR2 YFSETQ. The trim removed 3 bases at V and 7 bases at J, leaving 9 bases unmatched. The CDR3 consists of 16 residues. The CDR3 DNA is TGCGCCAGCAGCTGGACCCTAGCGGGAGGCAAAAATGAGCAGTTCTTC. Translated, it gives CASSWTLAGGKNEQFF. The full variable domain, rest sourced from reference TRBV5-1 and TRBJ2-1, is KAGVTQTPRYLIKTRGQQVTLSCSPISGHRSVSWYQQTPGQGLQFLFEYFSETQRNKGNFPGRFSGRQFSNSRSEMNVSTLELGDSALYLCASSWTLAGGKNEQFFGPGTRLTVL.

The CDR3 nucleotides are TGTGCCAGCAGCTTATCCGCAGGGGATCCCGGGGAGCTGTTTTTT. It specifies CASSLSAGDPGELFF. V usage is TRBV7-9 and J usage is TRBJ2-2; a possible D gene is TRBD1 (6 bases). Trimming shortened V by 2 bases and J by 6 bases, and 13 bases separated the two germline ends. Germline loops: CDR1 SEHNR, CDR2 FQNEAQ (reference sequence). The CDR3 spans 15 residues.

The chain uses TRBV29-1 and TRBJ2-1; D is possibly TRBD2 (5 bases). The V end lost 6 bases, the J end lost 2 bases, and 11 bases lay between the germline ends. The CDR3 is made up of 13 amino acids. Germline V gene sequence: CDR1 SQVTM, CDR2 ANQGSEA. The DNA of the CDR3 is TGCAGCGTCCTAGCAAACCCCTACAATGAGCAGTTCTTC. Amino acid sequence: CSVLANPYNEQFF.

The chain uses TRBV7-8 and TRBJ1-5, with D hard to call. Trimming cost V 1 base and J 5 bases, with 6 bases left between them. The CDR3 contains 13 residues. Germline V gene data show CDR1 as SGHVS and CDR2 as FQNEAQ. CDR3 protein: CASSLGRDQPQHF. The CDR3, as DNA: TGTGCCAGCAGCTTAGGGAGGGATCAGCCCCAGCATTTT.

CDR3: CASSQDPPGQTGGYTF. CDR3 nucleotide sequence: TGTGCCAGCAGCCAAGATCCCCCGGGACAGACCGGTGGCTACACCTTC. The chain is built from TRBV4-2 and TRBJ1-2, with 7 bases fitting TRBD1. CDR3 length: 16 amino acids. Germline lookup yields CDR1 LGHNA and CDR2 YNFKEQ. The J segment lost 7 bases and the V segment lost 0 bases, leaving 11 bases of the junction unmatched.

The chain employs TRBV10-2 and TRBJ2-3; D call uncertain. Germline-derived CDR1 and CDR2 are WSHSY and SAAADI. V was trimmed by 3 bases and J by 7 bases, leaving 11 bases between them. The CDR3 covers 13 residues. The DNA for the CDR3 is TGCGCCAGCAGTGATCATGCGGAACATACGCAGTATTTT. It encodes CASSDHAEHTQYF.

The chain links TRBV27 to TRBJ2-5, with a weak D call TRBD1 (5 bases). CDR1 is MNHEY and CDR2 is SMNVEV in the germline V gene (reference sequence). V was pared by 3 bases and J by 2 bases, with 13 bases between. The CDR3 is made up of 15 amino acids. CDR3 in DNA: TGTGCCAGCAGTTTTGAGCCAGGGCCTCAAGAGACCCAGTACTTC. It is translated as CASSFEPGPQETQYF.

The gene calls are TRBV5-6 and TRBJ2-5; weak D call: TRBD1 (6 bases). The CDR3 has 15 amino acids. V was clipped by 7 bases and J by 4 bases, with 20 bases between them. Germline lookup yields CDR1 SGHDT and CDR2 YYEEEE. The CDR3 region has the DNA TGTGCCAGCGGGTGGGTACAGGGACCTGGAGAGACCCAGTACTTC. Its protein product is CASGWVQGPGETQYF.

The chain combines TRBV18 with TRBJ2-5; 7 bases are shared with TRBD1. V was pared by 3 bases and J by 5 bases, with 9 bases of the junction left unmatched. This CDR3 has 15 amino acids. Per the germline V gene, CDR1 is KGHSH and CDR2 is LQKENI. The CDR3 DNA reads TGTGCCAGCTCACCCCGACAGGGTCTGGGGGAGACCCAGTACTTC. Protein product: CASSPRQGLGETQYF.

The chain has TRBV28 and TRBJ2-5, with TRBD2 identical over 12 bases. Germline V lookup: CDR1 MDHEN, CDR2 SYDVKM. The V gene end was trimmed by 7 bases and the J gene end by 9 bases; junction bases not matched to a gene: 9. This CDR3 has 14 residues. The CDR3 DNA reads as TGTGCCAGCAAACAGGCGACTAGCGGGAGAGCCCAGTACTTC. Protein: CASKQATSGRAQYF.

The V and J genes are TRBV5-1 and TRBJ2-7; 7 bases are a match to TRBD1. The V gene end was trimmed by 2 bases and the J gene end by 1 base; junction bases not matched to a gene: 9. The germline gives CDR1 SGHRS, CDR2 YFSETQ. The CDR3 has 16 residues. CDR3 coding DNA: TGCGCCAGCAGCTTAGCCACGGGACAGCCTTCCTACGAGCAGTACTTC. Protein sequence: CASSLATGQPSYEQYF.

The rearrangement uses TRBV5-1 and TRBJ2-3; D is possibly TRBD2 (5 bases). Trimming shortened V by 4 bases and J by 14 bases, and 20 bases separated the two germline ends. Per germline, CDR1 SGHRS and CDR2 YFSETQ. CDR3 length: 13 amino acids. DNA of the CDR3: TGCGCCAGCAGCCCGGGGTCCGGGGAACTGTGGTATTTT. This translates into CASSPGSGELWYF.

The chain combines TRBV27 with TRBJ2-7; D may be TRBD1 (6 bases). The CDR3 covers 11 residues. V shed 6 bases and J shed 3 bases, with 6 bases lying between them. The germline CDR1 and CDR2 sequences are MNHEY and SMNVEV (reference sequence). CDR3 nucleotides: TGTGCCAGCAGACAGGGCTACGAGCAGTACTTC. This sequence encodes CASRQGYEQYF.

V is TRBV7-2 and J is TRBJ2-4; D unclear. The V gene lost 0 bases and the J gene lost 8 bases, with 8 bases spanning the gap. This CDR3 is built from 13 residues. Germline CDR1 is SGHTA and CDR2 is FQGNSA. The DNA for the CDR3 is TGTGCCAGCAGCTTAGCGAGTTCGGACATTCAGTACTTC. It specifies CASSLASSDIQYF.